The clone carrying this TCR beta chain is a singleton in its sample. What it binds is not known. This sample is drawn from a study of OX40 agonist ivuxolimab in advanced cancers. In germline, CDR1 is LGHNA, CDR2 YNFKEQ. The CDR3 is 15 amino acids. Trimming shortened V by 1 base and J by 5 bases, and 15 bases separated the two germline ends. Researchers took blood at baseline, on cycle 4 day 1, and on cycle 7 day 1. Assay used: immunoSEQ multiplex PCR; TCRdb lists only in-frame clones, some missing. The sample consists of approximately 49,000 clones, 85% of them appearing once. Study findings and constraints: Partial responders receiving 0.1-3.0 mg/kg showed among the lowest clonal expansion. Among T cells, CD8+ cells averaged more expanded clones than CD4+ cells.

The clonotype was recovered from an adult with an advanced solid tumor such as melanoma, head and neck, liver or kidney cancer. This chain uses TRBV4-2 with TRBJ2-7, with D possibly matching TRBD2 (5 bases). The sample in question was CD4+ or CD8+ T cells sorted from blood, obtained in a trial of the OX40 agonist ivuxolimab. This chain's CDR3 is CASSQGGRAGDEQYF. In nucleotides, the CDR3 is TGTGCCAGCAGCCAAGGTGGCCGGGCCGGGGACGAGCAGTACTTC.